Listed below are T cell receptor beta chains from one sample, sequenced in a study of T-cell reconstitution after alpha-beta-depleted transplantation in children. In TCRdb, the PCR reads were re-called with MiXCR into one record per CDR3 protein. The sample includes some 200,000 distinct CDR3 sequences, roughly a tenth of them seen just once. Sequencing was performed on PBMCs, taken before TCRalphabeta/CD19-depleted stem cell transplant. All receptors derive from a child younger than two with acute myeloid leukemia, due to receive a stem cell transplant. CDR3s include the opening cysteine and the closing phenylalanine or tryptophan. The order of the fields is V gene, clone size, J gene, D gene, CDR3 protein, CDR3 DNA. D genes are given only for firm matches. The listing skips clone size in some rows; elsewhere it reads once, few, many or a size class.

>TRBV6-1|many|TRBJ2-4|.
CASTWGGTRWF
TGTGCCAGCACCTGGGGAGGGACACGCTGGTTC
>TRBV11-2|many|TRBJ2-7|.
CASSLDLGGIGEQYF
TGTGCCAGCAGCTTAGATCTCGGAGGAATTGGCGAGCAGTACTTC
>TRBV7-8|many|TRBJ2-3|TRBD2
CASSPREGRTDTQYF
TGTGCCAGCAGCCCGCGGGAGGGCCGGACAGATACGCAGTATTTT
>TRBV6-2/TRBV6-3|few|TRBJ2-5|TRBD2
CASSSPLLAGGKTQYF
TGTGCCAGCAGTTCTCCTTTACTAGCGGGAGGCAAGACCCAGTACTTC
>TRBV5-1|many|TRBJ2-5|.
CASSSNWDEGTQYF
TGCGCCAGCAGCTCAAACTGGGACGAGGGGACCCAGTACTTC
>TRBV7-2|.|TRBJ1-1|.
CASSLGGVWSGRNFAFF
TGTGCCAGCAGCTTAGGTGGGGTTTGGAGTGGTCGGAATTTCGCTTTCTTT
>TRBV12-3/TRBV12-4|many|TRBJ1-3|.
CASSIGGFSGNTIYF
TGTGCCAGCAGTATTGGGGGATTCTCTGGAAACACCATATATTTT
>TRBV24-1|many|TRBJ2-1|TRBD2
CATSDPSTSGSSRYNEQFF
TGTGCCACCAGTGACCCCTCGACTAGCGGGAGTTCAAGGTACAATGAGCAGTTCTTC
>TRBV12-3/TRBV12-4|many|TRBJ1-2|TRBD1
CASRMSGTGFFPF
TGTGCCAGCAGGATGTCCGGGACAGGCTTTTTTCCCTTC
>TRBV6-5|.|TRBJ2-1|.
CASGRGGVGEQFF
TGTGCCAGCGGTCGAGGGGGAGTAGGTGAGCAGTTCTTC